The sequence of this TCR beta chain was determined in a study of blood T cell repertoires in COVID-19 (dated by TCRdb to 2019 to 2021). For the wider study: The collaborator samples originated in the United States, Italy and Spain and spanned the acute and convalescent phases of COVID-19. The prospective study material was composed of cDNA or gDNA derived from T cells, B-cell-depleted T cells, or PBMCs. The samples were drawn from the first 160 participants of the ongoing ImmuneRACE study and from under 1,500 subjects provided by 6 global collaborators. Nearly every sample came with metadata listing a de-identified subject ID, COVID-19 status, age in years and sex. Deeply sampled blood TCRbeta repertoires from subjects exposed to, actively infected with, or recovered from COVID-19 were included in the dataset. The repertoires were made available in a free public database intended to serve as a resource for research on the immune response to SARS-CoV-2. Where available, HLA class I and class II types were taken from metadata supplied by the sample provider and were not determined by assay-based typing.

What the study reported, not specific to this receptor: Clinical and demographic metadata were provided uncurated, with the amount varying by source and participant.

The germline V gene sets CDR1 to SGHDN and CDR2 to FVKESK. The CDR3 contains 14 residues, cysteine and phenylalanine counted. The entry retains the CDR3 DNA only, 42 bases that are in frame from base 1. V is reduced by 1 base and J by 1 base, leaving a spacing of 7 bases between them. As to this clone: The antigen it binds to is not known. Base quality data are lacking; no much larger clone is found one base away.

TCRbeta CDR3 regions were amplified from genomic DNA by means of the immunoSEQ Assay, a bias-controlled multiplex PCR. Per the source publication's procedure: The number of nucleated cells in each sample was estimated by amplification of reference gene primers within the assay. To quantify the absolute abundance of each unique TCRbeta CDR3 rearrangement, sequence reads were collapsed and filtered. For each sample, productive Simpson clonality was calculated by taking the square root of Simpson's diversity index across productive rearrangements. What TCRdb holds here is the immuneACCESS table cut down to in-frame rearrangements. Part of the clones is not present; checked against another copy, under half of the missing clones reflect an unresolved V gene, and the others are unexplained. The D gene and trimming were derived from the DNA, and the V and J assignments and clone size from that table. In all, the sample holds roughly 290,000 clones, and approximately 85% of those were seen once. The ten largest account for roughly 2.2% of the sample.

Participants in the prospective study were aged about 18 to 95 years, lived in about two dozen United States geographic areas, and enrolled through a virtual design. In the prospective study, participants were assigned to cohorts based on the clinical history participants reported in a screening survey and a study questionnaire. Recovered participants in ImmuneRACE Cohort 3 were defined as having two consecutive negative NP/OP PCR tests, clearance from a healthcare professional, or resolution of symptoms. Mobile phlebotomists in the prospective study collected whole blood, serum and a nasopharyngeal or oropharyngeal swab from every participant. Prospective study participants could optionally give additional blood draws and questionnaires over an approximately 2-month period. Prospective study blood samples were shipped either frozen or at room temperature before DNA extraction.

The sample consisted of PBMCs or T cells enriched from blood (not recorded which). This TCR was sampled from a young man who had recovered from COVID-19. The chain is encoded by TRBV14 joined to TRBJ1-1, and the D gene may be TRBD1, 5 bases matching. CDR3 sequence: CASSQVGGNTEAFF. The DNA sequence is as follows: TGTGCCAGCAGCCAAGTGGGGGGGAACACTGAAGCTTTCTTT.